Below are 5 T cell receptor beta chains sequenced from a single sample in a study of OX40 agonist ivuxolimab in advanced cancers. The table came from immunoSEQ multiplex PCR; TCRdb's copy has only in-frame clones and leaves some out. The table has about 79,000 clones, 84% seen once. The sample was CD4+ or CD8+ T cells sorted from blood, taken in a trial of the OX40 agonist ivuxolimab. These receptors all come from an adult with an advanced solid tumor such as melanoma, head and neck, liver or kidney cancer.

The rearrangement uses TRBV5-4 and TRBJ2-3, with TRBD2 identical over 13 bases. V shed 0 bases and J 6 bases; nucleotides not matched to a gene: 7. Germline-derived CDR1 and CDR2 are SGHNT and YYREEE (reference sequence). The CDR3 loop spans 17 amino acids. CDR3 residues: CASSLETSGGAGDTQYF. CDR3 in DNA: TGTGCCAGCAGCTTGGAAACTAGCGGGGGGGCCGGGGATACGCAGTATTTT.

This chain links TRBV7-9 with TRBJ1-6, with D perhaps TRBD1 (5 bases). V dropped 0 bases and J dropped 6 bases, with 12 bases sitting between them. CDR1 is SEHNR and CDR2 is FQNEAQ in the germline V gene (reference sequence). The CDR3 extends over 16 amino acids. Here the CDR3 reads CASSLATGAFNSPLHF. The CDR3 DNA reads TGTGCCAGCAGCTTAGCAACTGGGGCCTTTAATTCACCCCTCCACTTT.

This clone is a singleton in its sample. CDR3 nucleotides: TGTGCCAGTAGCACCCGGGACGGAGGGGTCGGAGATACGCAGTATTTT. Amino acids: CASSTRDGGVGDTQYF. The chain has TRBV19 and TRBJ2-3; weak D call: TRBD2 (6 bases). This CDR3 spans 16 amino acids. Germline CDR1 LNHDA, CDR2 SQIVND (reference sequence). Trimming took off 6 bases at V and 5 bases at J, with 21 bases between the two ends.

The chain joins TRBV28 to TRBJ2-1, with D hard to call. V lost 1 base, J lost 2 bases, and 15 bases lay in between. CDR1 is MDHEN, CDR2 SYDVKM, per germline. The CDR3 contains 17 residues. The CDR3 DNA is TGTGCCAGCAGTTTATCGCCCTATTCTAATCCCTACAATGAGCAGTTCTTC. As protein: CASSLSPYSNPYNEQFF. Full variable domain (missing parts from reference TRBV28 and TRBJ2-1): DVKVTQSSRYLVKRTGEKVFLECVQDMDHENMFWYRQDPGLGLRLIYFSYDVKMKEKGDIPEGYSVSREKKERFSLILESASTNQTSMYLCASSLSPYSNPYNEQFFGPGTRLTVL.

V is TRBV28 and J is TRBJ1-1; TRBD1 is a possible D gene (6 bases). The V end was cut by 11 bases, the J end by 1 base, with 14 bases between. CDR3 length equals 13 residues. Germline lookup yields CDR1 MDHEN and CDR2 SYDVKM. CDR3 sequence (DNA): TGTGCCCATACGGGACATCAGAACACTGAAGCTTTCTTT. Amino acids: CAHTGHQNTEAFF.